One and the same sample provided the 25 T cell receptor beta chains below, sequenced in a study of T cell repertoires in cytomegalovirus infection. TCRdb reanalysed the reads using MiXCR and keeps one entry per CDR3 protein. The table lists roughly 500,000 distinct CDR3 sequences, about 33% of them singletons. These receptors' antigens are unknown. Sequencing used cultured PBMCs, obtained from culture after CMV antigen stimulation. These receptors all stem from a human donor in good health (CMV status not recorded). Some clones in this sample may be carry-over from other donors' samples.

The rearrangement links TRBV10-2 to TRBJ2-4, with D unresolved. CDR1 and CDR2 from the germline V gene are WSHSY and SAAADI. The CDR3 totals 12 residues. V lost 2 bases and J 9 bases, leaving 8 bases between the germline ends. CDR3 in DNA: TGCGCCAGCAGTGAGGGCAGGCCCATTCAGTACTTC. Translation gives CASSEGRPIQYF.

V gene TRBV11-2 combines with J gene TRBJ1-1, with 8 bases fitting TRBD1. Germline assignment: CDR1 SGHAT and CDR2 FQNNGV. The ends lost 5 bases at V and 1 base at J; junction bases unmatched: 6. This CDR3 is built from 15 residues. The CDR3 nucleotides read TGTGCCAGCAGCCTGCCAGGGGGCAAGAACACTGAAGCTTTCTTT. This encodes CASSLPGGKNTEAFF.

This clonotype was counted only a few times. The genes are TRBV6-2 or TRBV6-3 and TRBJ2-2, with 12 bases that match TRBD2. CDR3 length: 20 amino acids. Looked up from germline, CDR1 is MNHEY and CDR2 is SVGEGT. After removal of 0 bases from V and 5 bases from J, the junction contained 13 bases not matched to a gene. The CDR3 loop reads CASSYSMLASGRAGTGELFF. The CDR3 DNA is TGTGCCAGCAGTTACTCGATGTTGGCTAGCGGGAGGGCCGGGACCGGGGAGCTGTTTTTT.

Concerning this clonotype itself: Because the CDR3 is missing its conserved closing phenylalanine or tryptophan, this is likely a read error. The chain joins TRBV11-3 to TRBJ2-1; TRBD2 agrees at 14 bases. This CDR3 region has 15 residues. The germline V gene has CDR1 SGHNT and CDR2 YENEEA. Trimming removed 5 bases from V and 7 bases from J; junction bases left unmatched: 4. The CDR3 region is CASSRGLAGENEQFC. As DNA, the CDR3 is TGTGCCAGCAGCCGGGGACTAGCGGGAGAAAATGAGCAGTTCTGC.

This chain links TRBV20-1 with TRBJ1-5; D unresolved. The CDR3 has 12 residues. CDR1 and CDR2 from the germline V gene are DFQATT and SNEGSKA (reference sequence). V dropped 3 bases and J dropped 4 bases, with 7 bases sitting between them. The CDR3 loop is CSASLANQPQHF. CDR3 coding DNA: TGCAGTGCTAGTTTGGCGAATCAGCCCCAGCATTTT.

CDR3 amino acids: CASSHTGIPQNEQFF. CDR3 DNA: TGTGCCAGCAGCCACACGGGGATTCCACAGAATGAGCAGTTCTTC. The chain uses TRBV7-6 and TRBJ2-1, with D maybe TRBD2 (5 bases). The V end was cut by 5 bases, the J end by 7 bases, with 18 bases between. Germline CDR1 and CDR2: SGHVS and FNYEAQ. The CDR3 consists of 15 residues. Supplemented by reference TRBV7-6 and TRBJ2-1, the full variable domain reads GAGVSQSPRYKVTKRGQDVALRCDPISGHVSLYWYRQALGQGPEFLTYFNYEAQQDKSGLPNDRFSAERPEGSISTLTIQRTEQRDSAMYRCASSHTGIPQNEQFFGPGTRLTVL.

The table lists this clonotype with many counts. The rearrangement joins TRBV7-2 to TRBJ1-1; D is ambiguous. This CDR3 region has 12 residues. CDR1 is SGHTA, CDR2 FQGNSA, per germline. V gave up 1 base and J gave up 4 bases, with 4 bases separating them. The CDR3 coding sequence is TGTGCCAGCAGCTTAGACATCACTGAAGCTTTCTTT. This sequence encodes CASSLDITEAFF. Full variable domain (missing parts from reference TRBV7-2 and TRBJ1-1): GAGVSQSPSNKVTEKGKDVELRCDPISGHTALYWYRQSLGQGLEFLIYFQGNSAPDKSGLPSDRFSAERTGGSVSTLTIQRTQQEDSAVYLCASSLDITEAFFGQGTRLTVV.

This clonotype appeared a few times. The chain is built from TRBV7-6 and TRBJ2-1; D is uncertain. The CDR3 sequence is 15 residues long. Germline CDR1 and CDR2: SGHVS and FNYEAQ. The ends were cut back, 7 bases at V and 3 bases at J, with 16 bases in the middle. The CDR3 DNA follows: TGTGCCAGCATCGCCGGGCCTAGTGGCTACAATGAGCAGTTCTTC. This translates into CASIAGPSGYNEQFF.

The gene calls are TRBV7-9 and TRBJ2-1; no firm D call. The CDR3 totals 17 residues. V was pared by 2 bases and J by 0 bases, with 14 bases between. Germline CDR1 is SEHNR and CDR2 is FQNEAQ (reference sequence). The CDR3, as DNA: TGTGCCAGCAGCTTAATTAGCCCACTAAGCTCCTACAATGAGCAGTTCTTC. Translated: CASSLISPLSSYNEQFF.

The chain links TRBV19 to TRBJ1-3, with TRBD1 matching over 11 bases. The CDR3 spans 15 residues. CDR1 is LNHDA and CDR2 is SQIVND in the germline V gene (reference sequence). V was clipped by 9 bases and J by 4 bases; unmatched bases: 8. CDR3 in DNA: TGTGCCAGCGCAACCGGGACAGGGGGAGGAAACACCATATATTTT. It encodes CASATGTGGGNTIYF.

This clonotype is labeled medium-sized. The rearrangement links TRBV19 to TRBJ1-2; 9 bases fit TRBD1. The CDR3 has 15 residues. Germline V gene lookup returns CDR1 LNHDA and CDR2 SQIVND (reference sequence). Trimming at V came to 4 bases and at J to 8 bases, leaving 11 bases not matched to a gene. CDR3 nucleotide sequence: TGTGCCAGTAGTACCCTACAGGGGGCTGTGAGAGGCTACACCTTC. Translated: CASSTLQGAVRGYTF.

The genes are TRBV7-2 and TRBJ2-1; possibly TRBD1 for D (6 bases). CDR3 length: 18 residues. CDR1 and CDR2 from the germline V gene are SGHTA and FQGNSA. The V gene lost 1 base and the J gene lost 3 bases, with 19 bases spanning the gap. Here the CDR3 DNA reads TGTGCCAGCAGCTTAGGTCAGGGGTGGGGGAGATTCTACAATGAGCAGTTCTTC. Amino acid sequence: CASSLGQGWGRFYNEQFF.

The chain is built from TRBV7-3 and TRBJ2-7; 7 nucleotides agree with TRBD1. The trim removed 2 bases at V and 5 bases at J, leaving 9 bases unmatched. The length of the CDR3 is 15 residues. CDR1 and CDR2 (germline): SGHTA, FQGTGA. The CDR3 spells CASSLEGRGTDEQYF. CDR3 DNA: TGTGCCAGCAGCTTAGAGGGCAGGGGGACCGACGAGCAGTACTTC.

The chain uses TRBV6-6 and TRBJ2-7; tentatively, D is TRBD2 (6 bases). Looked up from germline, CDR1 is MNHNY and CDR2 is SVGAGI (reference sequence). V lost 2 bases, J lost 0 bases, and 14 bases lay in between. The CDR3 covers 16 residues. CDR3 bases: TGTGCCAGCAGTTACGTGGTTTTGCGGGACTCCTACGAGCAGTACTTC. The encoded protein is CASSYVVLRDSYEQYF.

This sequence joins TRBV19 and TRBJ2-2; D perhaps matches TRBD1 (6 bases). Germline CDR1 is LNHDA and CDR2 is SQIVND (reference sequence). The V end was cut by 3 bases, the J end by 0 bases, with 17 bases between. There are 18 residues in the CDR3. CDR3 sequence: CASSIDRSGTSNTGELFF. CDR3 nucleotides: TGTGCCAGTAGTATCGACAGGTCCGGAACTTCGAACACCGGGGAGCTGTTTTTT.

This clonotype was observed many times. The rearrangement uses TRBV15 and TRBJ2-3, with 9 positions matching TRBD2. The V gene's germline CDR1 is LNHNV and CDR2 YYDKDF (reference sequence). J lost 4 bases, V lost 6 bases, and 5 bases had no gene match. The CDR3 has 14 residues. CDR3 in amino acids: CATRAGGQADTQYF. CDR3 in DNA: TGTGCCACCAGGGCGGGAGGGCAGGCAGATACGCAGTATTTT.

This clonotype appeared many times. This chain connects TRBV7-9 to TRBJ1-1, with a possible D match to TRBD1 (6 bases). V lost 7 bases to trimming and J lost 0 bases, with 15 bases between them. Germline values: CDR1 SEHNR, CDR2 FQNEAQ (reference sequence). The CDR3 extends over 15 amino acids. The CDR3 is CASITGGDMNTEAFF. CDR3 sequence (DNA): TGTGCCAGCATAACCGGGGGCGACATGAACACTGAAGCTTTCTTT.

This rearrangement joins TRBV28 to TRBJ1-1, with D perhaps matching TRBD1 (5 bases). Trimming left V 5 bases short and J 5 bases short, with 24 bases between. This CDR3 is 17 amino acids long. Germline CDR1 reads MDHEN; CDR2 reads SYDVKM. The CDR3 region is CASSPNPIFRGGTEAFF. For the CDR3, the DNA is TGTGCCAGCAGTCCCAACCCTATCTTTCGGGGCGGGACTGAAGCTTTCTTT.

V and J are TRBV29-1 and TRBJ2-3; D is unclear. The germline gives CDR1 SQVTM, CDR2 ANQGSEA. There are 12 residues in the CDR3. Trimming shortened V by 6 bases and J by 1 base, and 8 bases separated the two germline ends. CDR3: CSVDQGTDTQYF. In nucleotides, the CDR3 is TGCAGCGTCGATCAGGGCACAGATACGCAGTATTTT.

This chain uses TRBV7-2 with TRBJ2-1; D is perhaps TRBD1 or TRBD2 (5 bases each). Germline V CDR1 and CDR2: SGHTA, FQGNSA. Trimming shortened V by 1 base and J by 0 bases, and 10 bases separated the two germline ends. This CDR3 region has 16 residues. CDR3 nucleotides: TGTGCCAGCAGCTTAGGGTGGGGGATCTCCTACAATGAGCAGTTCTTC. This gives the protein CASSLGWGISYNEQFF.

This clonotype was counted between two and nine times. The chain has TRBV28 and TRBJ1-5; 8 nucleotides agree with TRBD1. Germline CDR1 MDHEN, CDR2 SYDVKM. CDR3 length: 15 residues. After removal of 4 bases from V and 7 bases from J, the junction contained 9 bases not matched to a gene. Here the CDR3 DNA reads TGTGCCAGCAGTTCTCCGACAGGGGCAAGCCAGCCCCAGCATTTT. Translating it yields CASSSPTGASQPQHF.

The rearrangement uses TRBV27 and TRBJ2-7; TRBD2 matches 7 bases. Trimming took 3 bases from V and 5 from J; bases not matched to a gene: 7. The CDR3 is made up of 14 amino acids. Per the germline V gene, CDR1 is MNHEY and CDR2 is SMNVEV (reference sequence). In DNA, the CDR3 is TGTGCCAGCAGTTTTAGGCGGGAGTCCGACGAGCAGTACTTC. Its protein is CASSFRRESDEQYF.

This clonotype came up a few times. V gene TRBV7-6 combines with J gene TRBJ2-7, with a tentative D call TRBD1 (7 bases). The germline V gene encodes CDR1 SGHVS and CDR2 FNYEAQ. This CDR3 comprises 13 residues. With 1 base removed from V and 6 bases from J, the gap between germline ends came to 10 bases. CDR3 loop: CASSLGRGAEQYF. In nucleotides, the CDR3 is TGTGCCAGCAGCTTAGGCAGGGGGGCCGAGCAGTACTTC. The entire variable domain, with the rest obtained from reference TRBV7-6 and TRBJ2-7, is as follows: GAGVSQSPRYKVTKRGQDVALRCDPISGHVSLYWYRQALGQGPEFLTYFNYEAQQDKSGLPNDRFSAERPEGSISTLTIQRTEQRDSAMYRCASSLGRGAEQYFGPGTRLTVT.

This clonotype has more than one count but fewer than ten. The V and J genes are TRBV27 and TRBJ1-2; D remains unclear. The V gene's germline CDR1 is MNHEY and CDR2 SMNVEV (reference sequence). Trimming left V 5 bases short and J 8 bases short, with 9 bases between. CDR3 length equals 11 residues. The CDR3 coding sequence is TGTGCCAGCAGTCCCGGGGTCGGCTACACCTTC. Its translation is CASSPGVGYTF.

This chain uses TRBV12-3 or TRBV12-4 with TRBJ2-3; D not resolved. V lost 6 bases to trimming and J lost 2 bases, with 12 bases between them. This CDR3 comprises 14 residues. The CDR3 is CASRLPGPTDTQYF. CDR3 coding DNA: TGTGCCAGCAGGCTCCCCGGACCCACAGATACGCAGTATTTT.